The subject of this entry is one T cell receptor (beta chain). The antigen is not known. This sample is part of a study of blood T cells in healthy people across ages. Primed by a sample-barcoded 5' primer and a J-beta primer mix, a second PCR proceeded for roughly 6 to 12 cycles. TCRdb re-called the 5' RACE reads through MiXCR, storing one row per CDR3 protein. The sample contains 1,300,000 or so distinct CDR3 sequences, approximately 60% of which appear only once. The CDR3 loop spans 13 amino acids. V was cut by 6 bases and J by 4 bases, with 10 bases left in between. CDR1 MNHEY and CDR2 SVGAGI come from the germline V gene. Points from the study as a whole: Donor CMV status was unknown, possibly confounding expanded clonotype changes.

The specimen was blood. The receptor comes from a man aged 18-30 years in good health. The rearrangement uses TRBV6-5 and TRBJ1-3; no clear D gene. CDR3 region: CASSREVGNTIYF. CDR3 in DNA: TGTGCCAGCAGCCGTGAAGTCGGAAACACCATATATTTT.